This TCR beta chain was sequenced for a study of blood T cell repertoires in COVID-19. Study overall: The cDNA or gDNA used as material had been derived from T cells, B-cell-depleted T cells, or PBMCs.

The CDR3 covers 14 residues. Germline-derived CDR1 and CDR2 are MNHEY and SVGAGI. V lost 6 bases and J lost 5; bases outside the gene matches: 4. Using immunoSEQ multiplex PCR, the repertoire was profiled, and TCRdb retains in-frame clones only, with some absent. The table shows around 170,000 clones, with around 83% occurring only once. Sequenced sample: peripheral blood. The TCR comes from a woman aged 35 to 49 with acute or convalescent COVID-19. V is TRBV6-5 and J is TRBJ1-5, with 10 bases that match TRBD1. The chain's CDR3 is CASRGQGDHQPQHF. CDR3 coding DNA: TGTGCCAGCAGAGGACAGGGGGACCATCAGCCCCAGCATTTT.